This T cell receptor (beta chain) came from a study of blood T cell repertoires in COVID-19 (TCRdb year 2020). At the level of the whole study: The collaborator samples originated in the United States, Italy and Spain and spanned the acute and convalescent phases of COVID-19. Samples were obtained from the ongoing ImmuneRACE study (first 160 participants) and from about 1,300 subjects provided by 6 global collaborators. The material from the prospective study consisted of cDNA or gDNA derived from T cells, B-cell-depleted T cells, or PBMCs. Where available, HLA class I and class II types were taken from metadata supplied by the sample provider and were not determined by assay-based typing. The repertoires were made available in a free public database intended to serve as a resource for research on the immune response to SARS-CoV-2. Subjects who had been exposed to COVID-19, were actively infected with it, or had recovered from it provided the deeply sampled blood TCRbeta repertoires that made up the dataset. The sample metadata nearly always contained a de-identified subject ID, COVID-19 status, age in years and sex. Findings and caveats that apply to the study as a whole: The quantity of clinical and demographic metadata differed by source and by participant and was supplied without curation.

This clone was counted a single time. Its recognized antigen is unknown. No base qualities exist here, and no much larger clone lies one base off it. The collaborating institutions used their own protocols to collect whole blood in K2EDTA tubes. For TCRbeta analysis, collaborators shipped samples as frozen whole blood, isolated PBMCs, or DNA extracted from either of those sample types. There are 14 amino acids in the CDR3, from cysteine to phenylalanine inclusive. Only the CDR3 region is kept as DNA, spanning 42 bases read in frame from base 1. V trim: 6 bases; J trim: 1 base; unmatched bases: 4. Taken from the germline V gene (reference sequence), the CDR1 and CDR2 loops are WNHNN and SYGVQD. TCRbeta CDR3 regions were amplified from genomic DNA by means of the immunoSEQ Assay, a bias-controlled multiplex PCR. Turning to the authors' computational methods: The number of nucleated cells in each sample was estimated from the amplification of reference gene primers within the assay. To quantify the absolute abundance of each unique TCRbeta CDR3 rearrangement, sequence reads were collapsed and filtered. For each sample, productive Simpson clonality was calculated as the square root of Simpson's diversity index across productive rearrangements. TCRdb holds this immuneACCESS table with in-frame rearrangements only. Some clones are missing; in checked studies, unresolved V genes explain under half, and the rest has no known cause. That table gives V, J and clone size, and the DNA gave D and trimming. Within this sample are approximately 50,000 clones, with approximately 89% of them counted one time only. 6.5% of the sample goes to the ten largest clones.

The V and J genes are TRBV10-1 and TRBJ1-1; TRBD1 aligns with 8 central bases. This clonotype was obtained from a man in his 60s with acute or convalescent COVID-19. Specimen: peripheral blood. CDR3 sequence: CASSRGQANTEAFF. DNA sequence: TGCGCCAGCAGCAGGGGACAGGCGAACACTGAAGCTTTCTTT.